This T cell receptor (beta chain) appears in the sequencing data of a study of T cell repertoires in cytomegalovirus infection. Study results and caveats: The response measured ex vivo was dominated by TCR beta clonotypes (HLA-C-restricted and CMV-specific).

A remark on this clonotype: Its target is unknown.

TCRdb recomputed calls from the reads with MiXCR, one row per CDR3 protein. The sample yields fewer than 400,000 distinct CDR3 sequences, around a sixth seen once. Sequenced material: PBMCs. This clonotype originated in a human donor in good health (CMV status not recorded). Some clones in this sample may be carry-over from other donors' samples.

CDR3 loop: CASSQSPEWSYEQYF. CDR3 nucleotides: TGCGCCAGCAGTCAATCCCCAGAGTGGTCCTACGAGCAGTACTTC. The chain employs TRBV23-1 and TRBJ2-7; no firm D call. TRBV23-1 counts as an open reading frame of uncertain function. There are 15 residues in the CDR3. Deletions cut 0 bases from V and 1 base from J, with 10 bases between.